This is a list of T cell receptor beta chains from one sample in a study of a mutant IDH1 vaccine in newly diagnosed glioma. TCRdb's table, derived via immunoSEQ multiplex PCR, lists solely in-frame clones and lacks some. The sample records about 30,000 clones, approximately 80% being singletons. Here the sequenced sample was PBMCs, taken from a glioma patient treated with radiotherapy, temozolomide or both. The receptors stem from a man in his thirties or forties with glioma. Both conserved end residues are part of each CDR3. A D gene is named only where the DNA matches it firmly. For some rows the clone size is stated as once, few or many, or as a class when expanded; others skip it.

-,15,TRBV28,TRBJ1-5,once,TGTGCCAGCAGTTTACGGCGAGGGCGCAATCAGCCCCAGCATTTT,CASSLRRGRNQPQHF
TRBD2,15,TRBV27,TRBJ2-3,-,TGTGCCAGCAGTGACGGGACTAGCGGGTCAGATACGCAGTATTTT,CASSDGTSGSDTQYF
-,18,TRBV4-3,TRBJ2-1,-,TGCGCCAGCAGCCAAGATGGAGGGGGCAGGGGAGCTTACAATGAGCAGTTCTTC,CASSQDGGGRGAYNEQFF
-,15,TRBV2,TRBJ1-1,-,TGTGCCAGCCTTACTCAAAAACCGATGAACACTGAAGCTTTCTTT,CASLTQKPMNTEAFF
-,14,TRBV7-9,TRBJ1-4,-,TGTGCCAGCAGCTCGCCCGCAACTAATGAAAAACTGTTTTTT,CASSSPATNEKLFF
-,13,TRBV10-3,TRBJ1-4,-,TGTGCCATCACCAGGGACCTAAATGAAAAACTGTTTTTT,CAITRDLNEKLFF
-,14,TRBV2,TRBJ1-4,few,TGTGCCAGCAGTTTCAGTGTCCCTAGTGGGAAACTGTTTTTT,CASSFSVPSGKLFF
-,15,TRBV2,TRBJ2-7,-,TGTGCCAGCAGTGAAGTCCAACAGTTAACCTACGAGCAGTACTTC,CASSEVQQLTYEQYF
TRBD2,15,TRBV6-5,TRBJ2-1,-,TGTGCCAGCAGACAGGGACTAGCGTTACACAATGAGCAGTTCTTC,CASRQGLALHNEQFF
-,16,TRBV27,TRBJ2-7,-,TGTGCCAGCAGTTTAGGAGGGGGGGCGTTTAACCACGAGCAGTACTTC,CASSLGGGAFNHEQYF
-,13,TRBV29-1,TRBJ2-7,-,TGCAGCGTTGCCGGACAGTTGGGCTACGAGCAGTACTTC,CSVAGQLGYEQYF
TRBD1,15,TRBV2,TRBJ1-6,-,TGTGCCAGCAGCTCCCTTACAGGGGACGATTCACCCCTCCACTTT,CASSSLTGDDSPLHF
-,14,TRBV4-1,TRBJ2-7,-,TGCGCCAGCAGCCAAGAGGCAGGCTTCTACGAGCAGTACTTC,CASSQEAGFYEQYF
-,15,TRBV5-1,TRBJ1-1,-,TGCGCCAGCAGCTTGTCACGGGCTTCGAACACTGAAGCTTTCTTT,CASSLSRASNTEAFF
TRBD2,13,TRBV30,TRBJ2-7,-,TGTGCCTGGAGCCGCGGGAGCTCCTACGAGCAGTACTTC,CAWSRGSSYEQYF
-,15,TRBV27,TRBJ1-1,-,TGTGCCAGCCGGCCCCTTTTGGTGGGGAGGACTGAAGCTTTCTTT,CASRPLLVGRTEAFF
TRBD1,15,TRBV27,TRBJ1-5,-,TGTGCCAGCAGTTTGGGGGGGACAGGGAATCAGCCCCAGCATTTT,CASSLGGTGNQPQHF
-,13,TRBV5-6,TRBJ1-4,once,TGTGCCAGCAGCTCTGGACAGTTTGAAAAACTGTTTTTT,CASSSGQFEKLFF
-,13,TRBV29-1,TRBJ2-3,-,TGCAGCGTTCCTCGGATTACGCGAGATACGCAGTATTTT,CSVPRITRDTQYF
TRBD1,13,TRBV6-6,TRBJ2-7,once,TGTGCCACACTAGGGGACAGCAGCTACGAGCAGTACTTC,CATLGDSSYEQYF
-,14,TRBV28,TRBJ2-7,-,TGTGCCAGCAGCCCACCGGGATCTTCCTACGAGCAGTACTTC,CASSPPGSSYEQYF
TRBD1,16,TRBV11-1,TRBJ2-7,-,TGTGCCAGCAGCTTAGACACAGGGGGCGCTGGCTACGAGCAGTACTTC,CASSLDTGGAGYEQYF
-,13,TRBV5-6,TRBJ1-4,-,TGTGCCAGCAGCCCTGGCGCCAATGAAAAACTGTTTTTT,CASSPGANEKLFF
-,13,TRBV7-6,TRBJ1-5,-,TGTGCCAGCTCTCATGACAATTCACAGCCCCAGCATTTT,CASSHDNSQPQHF
TRBD1,16,TRBV7-9,TRBJ2-4,-,TGTGCCAGCAGCCCCGATGCAGGGGGCTTGGAAAACATTCAGTACTTC,CASSPDAGGLENIQYF
-,14,TRBV25-1,TRBJ1-5,-,TGTGCCAGCAGTGAATATTCTACCAATCAGCCCCAGCATTTT,CASSEYSTNQPQHF
-,16,TRBV5-8,TRBJ1-1,-,TGTGCCAGCAGCTTGTTGTGGGGGGGCGACAACACTGAAGCTTTCTTT,CASSLLWGGDNTEAFF
-,13,TRBV30,TRBJ2-3,-,TGTGCCTGGAGTGCGGTACAGGGATATACGCAGTATTTT,CAWSAVQGYTQYF
TRBD1,15,TRBV11-2,TRBJ2-1,-,TGTGCCAGCAGCTTGGACAGGGGGGGACACAATGAGCAGTTCTTC,CASSLDRGGHNEQFF
TRBD1,16,TRBV9,TRBJ2-7,-,TGTGCCAGCAGCGCCCAAACAGGGGTTGAATCCTACGAGCAGTACTTC,CASSAQTGVESYEQYF
TRBD1,17,TRBV19,TRBJ1-5,few,TGTGCCAGTAGTCCAAACGACAGGGGAGGTAGCAATCAGCCCCAGCATTTT,CASSPNDRGGSNQPQHF
-,13,TRBV2,TRBJ1-6,-,TGTGCCAGCAGTGAAGCGGCTAATTCACCCCTCCACTTT,CASSEAANSPLHF
-,16,TRBV19,TRBJ2-5,-,TGTGCCAGTGCACAGCAGGCGGACACAGGGAGGGAGACCCAGTACTTC,CASAQQADTGRETQYF
-,13,TRBV19,TRBJ2-5,-,TGTGCCAGTAGTGCCCTCGGCGAAGAGACCCAGTACTTC,CASSALGEETQYF
-,13,TRBV11-2,TRBJ2-7,-,TGTGCCAGCACCAAGGGCGGATCCTACGAGCAGTACTTC,CASTKGGSYEQYF
-,13,TRBV30,TRBJ1-4,-,TGTGCCTGGAACGCGGGAGGGAATGAAAAACTGTTTTTT,CAWNAGGNEKLFF
TRBD1,15,TRBV10-1,TRBJ2-5,-,TGCGCCAGCAGTGAGTCGGCCGGGGACAGAGAGACCCAGTACTTC,CASSESAGDRETQYF
-,13,TRBV30,TRBJ1-2,-,TGTGCCTGGAGCGCCGGGGCACCGGGCGGCTACACCTTC,CAWSAGAPGGYTF
-,13,TRBV19,TRBJ1-4,-,TGTGCCAGTAGGCCCCCGGGAAATGAAAAACTGTTTTTT,CASRPPGNEKLFF
-,16,TRBV30,TRBJ2-2,-,TGTGCCTGGAGTACCTATGAGGCCCGACGGACCGGGGAGCTGTTTTTT,CAWSTYEARRTGELFF
-,16,TRBV4-1,TRBJ2-2,-,TGCGCCAGCAGCCAAGAAACGTCAGGAGCAACCGGGGAGCTGTTTTTT,CASSQETSGATGELFF
-,12,TRBV18,TRBJ1-1,-,TGTGCCAGCTCACCATTTGCCGGAGAAGCTTTCTTT,CASSPFAGEAFF
-,13,TRBV7-6,TRBJ2-7,-,TGTGCCAGCAGTCATCGGCATATCGCCGAGCAGTACTTC,CASSHRHIAEQYF
-,13,TRBV27,TRBJ2-3,-,TGTGCCAGCAGTTCTCAGGGACGAGATACGCAGTATTTT,CASSSQGRDTQYF
TRBD2,15,TRBV6-5,TRBJ2-3,-,TGTGTCAGTGGATCTCGGGGGACTAGCTCAGATACGCAGTATTTT,CVSGSRGTSSDTQYF
-,12,TRBV6-6,TRBJ1-1,-,TGTGCCAGCAGACGGGTCGGGGCTGAAGCTTTCTTT,CASRRVGAEAFF
-,13,TRBV2,TRBJ1-5,-,TGTGCCAGCAGGGGATATAGCAATCAGCCCCAGCATTTT,CASRGYSNQPQHF
-,13,TRBV7-9,TRBJ2-2,-,TGTGTGGACGAGTTAGTCGACACCGGGGAGCTGTTTTTT,CVDELVDTGELFF
-,13,TRBV5-6,TRBJ1-5,-,TGTGCCAGCAGCAAGTATAGCAATCAGCCCCAGCATTTT,CASSKYSNQPQHF
-,14,TRBV28,TRBJ1-2,-,TGTGCCAGCAGTTTCCGGGGGGCTAACTATGGCTACACCTTC,CASSFRGANYGYTF
-,15,TRBV5-4,TRBJ1-3,-,TGTGCCAGCAGCTTCCGGACAATGTCTGGAAACACCATATATTTT,CASSFRTMSGNTIYF
-,14,TRBV7-8,TRBJ2-7,-,TGTGCCAGCAGCTTAGGACCGACGGCCTACGAGCAGTACTTC,CASSLGPTAYEQYF
TRBD1,14,TRBV5-5,TRBJ2-7,-,TGTGCCAGCAGCTTCGGGACAGGTGGCGACGAGCAGTACTTC,CASSFGTGGDEQYF
-,13,TRBV2,TRBJ1-5,-,TGTGCCAGCAGTCCAAGTAACAATCAGCCCCAGCATTTT,CASSPSNNQPQHF